Included here is one T cell receptor beta chain sequence, with context. Antigen specificity is unknown. Produced via immunoSEQ multiplex PCR; TCRdb's table is partial and in-frame only. The sample has around 60,000 clones, around four fifths seen once; the top ten hold 2.5% to 3%. The CDR3 runs to 15 residues. V was trimmed by 1 base and J by 10 bases, leaving 16 bases between them. Looked up from germline, CDR1 is MDHEN and CDR2 is SYDVKM. This sample is part of a study of neoadjuvant anti-PD-1 for oral cavity cancer. Turning to the study itself: Before surgery, most patients got three to four biweekly 3 mg/kg nivolumab doses. Study-wide points: Pretreatment Treg/Th17 ratio correlated inversely with post-treatment tumor clonality. TCR analyses covered only a few patients per response group.

No culture or expansion preceded analysis of these blood cells. The source is a person aged 40 to 85 with oral cavity squamous cell carcinoma. The sample was PBMCs, taken before nivolumab (anti-PD-1) treatment. The rearrangement links TRBV28 to TRBJ1-4; D gene ambiguous. Written as DNA, the CDR3 is TGTGCCAGCAGTTTATTGCTGGGGTCAGCGGGAAAACTGTTTTTT. Its protein product is CASSLLLGSAGKLFF.